The rows below give T cell receptor beta chains drawn from one sample of a study of T cells in Graves' hyperthyroidism and ophthalmopathy. TCRdb re-called the multiplex PCR reads through MiXCR, storing one row per CDR3 protein. The sample shows about 840,000 distinct CDR3 sequences, over 35% of them seen only once. Sample: blood. The receptors were gathered from a man younger than 30 with Graves' hyperthyroidism. Both conserved end residues are part of each CDR3. Each record gives: J gene, CDR3 length, V gene, CDR3 protein.

TRBJ1-4 14 TRBV6-5 CASRHPGAGEKLFF
TRBJ2-5 12 TRBV29-1 CSFCTGVETQYF
TRBJ1-4 16 TRBV12-1 CASSFGQVGTNEKLFF
TRBJ1-5 15 TRBV20-1 CSASEGQHSNQPQHF
TRBJ2-5 14 TRBV5-1 CASSSTVSQETQYF
TRBJ2-7 17 TRBV10-2 CASSQEGLGGASYEQYF
TRBJ1-1 15 TRBV13 CASSPKGRRNTEAFF
TRBJ2-2 15 TRBV7-2 CASSSRLLNTGELFF
TRBJ1-2 16 TRBV5-5 CASSFLAAPPNYGYTF
TRBJ2-7 16 TRBV7-6 CASSPGTDRISYEQYF
TRBJ1-3 17 TRBV2 CASSHSTELSSGNTIYF
TRBJ1-1 12 TRBV29-1 CSVDQGARWAFF
TRBJ2-5 14 TRBV20-1 CSAVGLAAQETQYF
TRBJ1-1 11 TRBV29-1 CSWTGRTEAFF
TRBJ1-1 14 TRBV29-1 CSAAGTGDDTEAFF
TRBJ1-2 13 TRBV29-1 CSVLRTGYYGYTF
TRBJ2-7 14 TRBV5-4 CASSLVQGVGEQYF
TRBJ1-5 15 TRBV12-3/TRBV12-4 CASSFSGTGNQPQHF
TRBJ2-6 16 TRBV9 CASSRGQSSGANVLTF